One and the same sample provided the 3 T cell receptor beta chains below, sequenced in a study of cytomegalovirus exposure and HLA in healthy donors. PCR used 60 Vbeta primers and 13 Jbeta primers. Generated by immunoSEQ multiplex PCR, the TCRdb table keeps only in-frame clones and is missing some. The sample includes 200,000 to 250,000 clones, 70% to 80% of them seen just once. The source material was PBMCs. All receptors derive from a woman aged 25-40 years in good health and CMV-seronegative.

The chain couples TRBV30 to TRBJ2-5; D is uncertain. The CDR3 covers 17 residues. Germline values: CDR1 GTSNPN, CDR2 SVGIG (reference sequence). V lost 0 bases, J lost 2 bases, and 19 bases lay in between. The CDR3 DNA follows: TGTGCCTGGAGTGTAAAGATCCAGACTCCTGTTCAAGAGACCCAGTACTTC. This sequence encodes CAWSVKIQTPVQETQYF.

As DNA, the CDR3 is TGTGCCAGCAGCTTATATGGCGGTGCCTACGAGCAGTACTTC. It yields the protein CASSLYGGAYEQYF. The V call is TRBV7-8, the J call TRBJ2-7; no firm D call. The germline gives CDR1 SGHVS, CDR2 FQNEAQ. V lost 2 bases and J 2 bases, leaving 10 bases between the germline ends. The CDR3 contains 14 residues.

The J gene is TRBJ2-7, the V gene TRBV10-2, with D tentatively TRBD1 (6 bases). The CDR3 has 15 amino acids. Per the germline V gene, CDR1 is WSHSY and CDR2 is SAAADI. The V end lost 0 bases, the J end lost 9 bases, and 18 bases lay between the germline ends. CDR3 amino acids: CASSESGHFLGAQYF. The DNA for the CDR3 is TGCGCCAGCAGTGAGTCGGGACACTTTCTAGGAGCGCAGTACTTC.